This T cell receptor (beta chain) was sequenced in a study of cytomegalovirus exposure and HLA in healthy donors. V lost 0 bases to trimming and J lost 6 bases, with 12 bases between them. The CDR3 runs 14 residues. Germline-derived CDR1 and CDR2 are GTSNPN and SVGIG (reference sequence). In the PCR, 60 Vbeta and 13 Jbeta primers were used. Here immunoSEQ multiplex PCR was the method, and the copy in TCRdb shows in-frame clones only, minus some. The sample includes 100,000 or so clones, 74% seen only once; the top ten take about 2%. Sequenced input: PBMCs. The sequence was obtained from a human donor in good health. The V and J genes are TRBV30 and TRBJ1-5; D remains ambiguous. The CDR3 sequence is CAWSVSVGIQPQHF. The CDR3 nucleotides are TGTGCCTGGAGTGTATCTGTCGGTATTCAGCCCCAGCATTTT.